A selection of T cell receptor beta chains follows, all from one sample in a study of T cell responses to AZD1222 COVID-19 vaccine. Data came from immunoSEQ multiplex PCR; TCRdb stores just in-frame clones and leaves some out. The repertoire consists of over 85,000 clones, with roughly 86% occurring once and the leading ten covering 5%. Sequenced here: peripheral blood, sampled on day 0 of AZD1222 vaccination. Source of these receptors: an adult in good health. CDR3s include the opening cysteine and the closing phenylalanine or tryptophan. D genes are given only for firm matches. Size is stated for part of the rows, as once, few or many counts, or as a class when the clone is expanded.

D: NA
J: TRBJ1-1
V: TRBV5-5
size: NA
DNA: TGTGCCAGCAGCCCGGGACTCCCAGAACCTGAAGCTTTCTTT
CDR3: CASSPGLPEPEAFF

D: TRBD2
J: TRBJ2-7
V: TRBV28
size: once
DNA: TGTGCCAGTCCCGGGACTAGCGGGAGGAAGGTTGTTCGCGAGCAGTACTTC
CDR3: CASPGTSGRKVVREQYF

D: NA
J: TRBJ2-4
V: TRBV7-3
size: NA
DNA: TGTGCCAGCAGCTTAAGGATTGCCAAAAACATTCAGTACTTC
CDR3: CASSLRIAKNIQYF

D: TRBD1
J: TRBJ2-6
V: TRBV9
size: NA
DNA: TGTGCCAGCAGCTTCGCCGGACAGGGAGCCGGGGCCAACGTCCTGACTTTC
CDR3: CASSFAGQGAGANVLTF

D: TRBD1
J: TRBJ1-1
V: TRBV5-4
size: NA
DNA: TGTGCCAGCAGCCTAACCGGGACAGGGGGAACTGAAGCTTTCTTT
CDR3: CASSLTGTGGTEAFF

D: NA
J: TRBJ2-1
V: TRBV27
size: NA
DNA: TGTGCCAGCAGTCCTATAGCGGAGCGCTACAATGAGCAGTTCTTC
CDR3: CASSPIAERYNEQFF

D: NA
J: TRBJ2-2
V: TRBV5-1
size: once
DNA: TGCGCCAGCAGCCCAGGACAGATAACCGGGGAGCTGTTTTTT
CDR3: CASSPGQITGELFF

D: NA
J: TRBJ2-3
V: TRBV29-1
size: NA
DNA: TGCAGCGTTGATACAGATACGCAGTATTTT
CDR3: CSVDTDTQYF

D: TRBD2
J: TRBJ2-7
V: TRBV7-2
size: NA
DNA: TGTGCCAGCAGCATCCGACTAGCGGGCACCTACGAGCAGTACTTC
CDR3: CASSIRLAGTYEQYF

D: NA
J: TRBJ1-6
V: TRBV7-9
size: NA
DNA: TGTGCCAGCAGCCCGATGGGGAATTCACCCCTCCACTTT
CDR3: CASSPMGNSPLHF

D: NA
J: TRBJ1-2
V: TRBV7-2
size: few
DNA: TGTGCCAGCAGCCTTGCCGGTGTCAACTATGGCTACACCTTC
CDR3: CASSLAGVNYGYTF

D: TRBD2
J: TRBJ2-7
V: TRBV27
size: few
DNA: TGTCCCACCAAAATCGGGGCGGGGGGGCTCTACGAGCAGTACTTC
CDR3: CPTKIGAGGLYEQYF

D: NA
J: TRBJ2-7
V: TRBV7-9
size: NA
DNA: TGTGCCAGCAGCTTAGGGACTTTCCCCTACGAGCAGTACTTC
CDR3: CASSLGTFPYEQYF

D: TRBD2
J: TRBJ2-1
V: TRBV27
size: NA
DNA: TGTGCCAGCAGTACCCGACTAGCGGGAGGGCAGGGCAATGAGCAGTTCTTC
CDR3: CASSTRLAGGQGNEQFF

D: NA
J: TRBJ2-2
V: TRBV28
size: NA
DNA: TGTGCCAGCAGTCCCAGGGGTTGGGGGAACACCGGGGAGCTGTTTTTT
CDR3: CASSPRGWGNTGELFF

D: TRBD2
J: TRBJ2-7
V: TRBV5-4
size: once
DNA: TGTGCCAGCAGCTTGGGGGGGGCAGCTAGCGGGAGCCACGAGCAGTACTTC
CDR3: CASSLGGAASGSHEQYF

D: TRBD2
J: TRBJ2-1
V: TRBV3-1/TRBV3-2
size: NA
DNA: TGTGCCAGCAGCCAAGTGACTAGCGGGTACAATGAGCAGTTCTTC
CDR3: CASSQVTSGYNEQFF

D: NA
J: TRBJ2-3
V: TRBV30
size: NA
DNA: TGTGCCTGTCTGGGGATCACAGATACGCAGTATTTT
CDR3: CACLGITDTQYF

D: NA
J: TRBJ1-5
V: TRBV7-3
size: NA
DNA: TGTGCCAGCAGCTTAGGAACAGGGCTAAGATGGGGCAATCAGCCCCAGCATTTT
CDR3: CASSLGTGLRWGNQPQHF

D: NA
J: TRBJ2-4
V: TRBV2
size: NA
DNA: TGTGCCAGCAAGGTCGAGCTGTTGGAGAGCATTCAGTACTTC
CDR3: CASKVELLESIQYF

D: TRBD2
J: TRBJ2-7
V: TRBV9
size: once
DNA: TGTGCCAGCAGCGCCGGGACTAGCGGCTCCTACGAGCAGTACTTC
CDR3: CASSAGTSGSYEQYF

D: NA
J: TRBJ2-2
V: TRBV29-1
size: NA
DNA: TGCAGCGCCTCAGGACAGAACACCGGGGAGCTGTTTTTT
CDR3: CSASGQNTGELFF

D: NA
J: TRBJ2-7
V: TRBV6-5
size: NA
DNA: TGTGCCAGCAGTTACTCTGGGGTGAGCGAGCAGTACTTC
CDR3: CASSYSGVSEQYF

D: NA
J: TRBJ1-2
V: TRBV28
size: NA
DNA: TGTGCCAGCAGTCCACAATTGGGGGTAAACTATGGCTACACCTTC
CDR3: CASSPQLGVNYGYTF

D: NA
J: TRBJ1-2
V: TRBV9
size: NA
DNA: TGTGCCAGCAGCGGTAGAAACTCAGGGACGGAATATGGCTACACCTTC
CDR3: CASSGRNSGTEYGYTF

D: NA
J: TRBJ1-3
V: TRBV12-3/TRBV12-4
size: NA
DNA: TGTGCCAGCATATCACCGGGAAACACCATATATTTT
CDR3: CASISPGNTIYF

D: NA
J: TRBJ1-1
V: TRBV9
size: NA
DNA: TGTGCCAGCAGCGTAGGAGGGTTCGAGGGCACTGAAGCTTTCTTT
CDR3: CASSVGGFEGTEAFF

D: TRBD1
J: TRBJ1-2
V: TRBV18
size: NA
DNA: TGTGCCAGCTCACCAATGGGACAGGGTAAAGGCTACACCTTC
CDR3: CASSPMGQGKGYTF

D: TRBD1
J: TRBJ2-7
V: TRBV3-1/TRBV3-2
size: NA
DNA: TGTGCCAGCACCCCCCTCCGGACAGGGACCTACGAGCAGTACTTC
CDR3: CASTPLRTGTYEQYF

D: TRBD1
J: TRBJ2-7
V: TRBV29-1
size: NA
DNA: TGCAGCGGAGGGACAGTTTCCGAGCAGTACTTC
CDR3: CSGGTVSEQYF